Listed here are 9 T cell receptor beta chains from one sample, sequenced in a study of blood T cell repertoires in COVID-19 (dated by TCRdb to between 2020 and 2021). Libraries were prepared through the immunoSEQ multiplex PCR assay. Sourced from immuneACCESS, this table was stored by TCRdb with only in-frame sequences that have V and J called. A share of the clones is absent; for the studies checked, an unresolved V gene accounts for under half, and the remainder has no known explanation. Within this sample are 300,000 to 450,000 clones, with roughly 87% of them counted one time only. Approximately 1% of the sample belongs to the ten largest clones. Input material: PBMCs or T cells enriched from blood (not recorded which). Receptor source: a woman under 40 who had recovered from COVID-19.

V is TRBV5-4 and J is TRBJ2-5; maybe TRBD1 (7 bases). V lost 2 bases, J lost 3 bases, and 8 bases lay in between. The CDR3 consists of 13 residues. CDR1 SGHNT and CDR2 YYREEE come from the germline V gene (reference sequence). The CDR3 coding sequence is TGTGCCAGCAGCTTCAGGGGGGAAGAGACCCAGTACTTC. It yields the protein CASSFRGEETQYF.

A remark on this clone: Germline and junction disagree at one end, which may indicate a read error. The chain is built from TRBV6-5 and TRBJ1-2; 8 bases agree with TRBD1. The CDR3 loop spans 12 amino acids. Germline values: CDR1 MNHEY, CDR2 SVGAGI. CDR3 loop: CASTTRQGITVF. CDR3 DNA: TGTGCCAGCACCACCCGACAGGGGATAACCGTTTTC.

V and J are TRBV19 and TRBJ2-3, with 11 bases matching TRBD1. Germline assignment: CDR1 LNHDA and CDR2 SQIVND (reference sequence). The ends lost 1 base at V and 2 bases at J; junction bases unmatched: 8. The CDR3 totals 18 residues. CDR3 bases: TGTGCCAGTAGTATAGGAGCAGGGACAGGGGGAATCACAGATACGCAGTATTTT. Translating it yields CASSIGAGTGGITDTQYF.

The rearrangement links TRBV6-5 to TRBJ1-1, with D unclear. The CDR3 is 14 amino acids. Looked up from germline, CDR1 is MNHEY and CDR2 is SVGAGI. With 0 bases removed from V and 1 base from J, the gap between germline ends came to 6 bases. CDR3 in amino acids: CASSYSAGNTEAFF. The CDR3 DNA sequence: TGTGCCAGCAGTTACTCGGCAGGGAACACTGAAGCTTTCTTT.

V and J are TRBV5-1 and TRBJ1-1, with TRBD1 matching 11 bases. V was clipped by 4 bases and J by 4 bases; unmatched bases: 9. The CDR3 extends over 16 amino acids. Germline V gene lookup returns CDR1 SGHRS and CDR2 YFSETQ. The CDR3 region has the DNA TGCGCCAGCAGCCTGGGGACAGGGGGATTCGGCACTGAAGCTTTCTTT. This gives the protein CASSLGTGGFGTEAFF.

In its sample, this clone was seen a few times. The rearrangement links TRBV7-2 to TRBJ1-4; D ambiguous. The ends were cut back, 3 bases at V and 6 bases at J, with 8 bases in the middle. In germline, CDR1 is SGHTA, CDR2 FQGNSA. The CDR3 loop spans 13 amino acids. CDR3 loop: CASSFEAHEKLFF. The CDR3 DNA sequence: TGTGCCAGCAGCTTCGAAGCACATGAAAAACTGTTTTTT.

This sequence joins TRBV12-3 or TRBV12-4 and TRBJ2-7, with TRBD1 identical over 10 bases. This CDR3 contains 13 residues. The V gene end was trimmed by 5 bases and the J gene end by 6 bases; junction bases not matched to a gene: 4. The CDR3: CASSGTGEGEQYF. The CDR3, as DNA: TGTGCCAGCAGTGGGACAGGGGAAGGCGAGCAGTACTTC.

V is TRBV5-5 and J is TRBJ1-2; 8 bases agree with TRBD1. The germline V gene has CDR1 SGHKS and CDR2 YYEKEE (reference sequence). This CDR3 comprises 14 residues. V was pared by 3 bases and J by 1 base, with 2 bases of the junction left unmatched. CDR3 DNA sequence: TGTGCCAGCAGCTGGGGACAGGATAACTATGGCTACACCTTC. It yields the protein CASSWGQDNYGYTF. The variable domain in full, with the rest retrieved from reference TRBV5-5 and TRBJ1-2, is DAGVTQSPTHLIKTRGQQVTLRCSPISGHKSVSWYQQVLGQGPQFIFQYYEKEERGRGNFPDRFSARQFPNYSSELNVNALLLGDSALYLCASSWGQDNYGYTFGSGTRLTVV.

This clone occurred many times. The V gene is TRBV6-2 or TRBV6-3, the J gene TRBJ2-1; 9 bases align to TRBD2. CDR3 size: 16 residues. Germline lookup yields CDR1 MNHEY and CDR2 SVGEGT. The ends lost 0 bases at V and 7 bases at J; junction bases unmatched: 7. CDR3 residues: CASSYSASGVRNEQFF. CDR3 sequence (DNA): TGTGCCAGCAGTTACTCCGCTAGCGGGGTACGTAATGAGCAGTTCTTC.